The rows below give T cell receptor beta chains drawn from one sample of a study of PD-L1 blockade in urothelial cancer. Some clones are missing from TCRdb's copy, which holds only in-frame ones; the method was immunoSEQ multiplex PCR. Of 15,000 to 20,000 clones in the sample, approximately 82% were seen once. The specimen was PBMCs, collected around atezolizumab (anti-PD-L1) treatment. The receptors shown here come from a man aged 45-65 years with urothelial cancer. The conserved cysteine and the conserved F or W are not part of the CDR3 here.

TRBJ2-1,TRBV7-7,ASSLAGAPKEQF
TRBJ2-6,TRBV18,ASSPQGSGANVLT
TRBJ1-1,TRBV19,ASSENRGMNTEAF
TRBJ2-1,TRBV5-3,ARSYRGRARSEQF
TRBJ2-5,TRBV4-1,ASSQEGLAGEETQY
TRBJ1-2,TRBV6-4,ASSGQGQGYT
TRBJ2-1,TRBV4-2,ASSPAFGLEGEQF
TRBJ2-3,TRBV27,ASSPTGSGGDPALTDTQY
TRBJ2-1,TRBV12-5,ASAPSEYNEQF
TRBJ1-2,TRBV2,ASRGQGGDYGYT
TRBJ1-6,TRBV5-1,ASSLAGQYNSPLH
TRBJ2-3,TRBV4-1,ASSQGASTDTQY
TRBJ2-3,TRBV28,ASRPTPGQLTDTQY
TRBJ2-1,TRBV6-4,ASPIRMGVQF